The clone carrying this T cell receptor beta chain was recorded a few times. Its antigen remains unidentified. 5'RACE with constant-segment primers yielded barcoded, UMI-tagged TCR alpha and TCR beta cDNA libraries. TCRdb itself ran the 5' RACE reads through MiXCR, one entry per CDR3 protein. The repertoire holds fewer than 250,000 distinct CDR3 sequences, with roughly 27% as singletons. These data originate in a study of T-cell memory formation after mild COVID-19. Findings of the study overall: Still unconfirmed is whether the second-wave clones peaking on day 37 recognized SARS-CoV-2. Later expanders leaned toward CD4+, whereas clones contracting from day 15 to 85 were balanced CD4/CD8. The study found contracting CD4+ clones mainly in CM and EM and contracting CD8+ clones in EMRA.

The V gene lost 7 bases and the J gene lost 5 bases, with 17 bases spanning the gap. This CDR3 contains 14 residues. Looked up from germline, CDR1 is SNHLY and CDR2 is FYNNEI. The sample consisted of PBMCs or a T cell subset sorted from them (not recorded which). The rearrangement joins TRBV2 to TRBJ1-1; tentatively, D is TRBD1 (5 bases). The sequence was obtained from an adult woman who had mild COVID-19 (a few samples of this study predate the infection). Cell type and time point are not known. The CDR3 nucleotides read TGTGCCAGCACCGGGGACCCGGGATCGACTGAAGCTTTCTTT. Its protein product is CASTGDPGSTEAFF.